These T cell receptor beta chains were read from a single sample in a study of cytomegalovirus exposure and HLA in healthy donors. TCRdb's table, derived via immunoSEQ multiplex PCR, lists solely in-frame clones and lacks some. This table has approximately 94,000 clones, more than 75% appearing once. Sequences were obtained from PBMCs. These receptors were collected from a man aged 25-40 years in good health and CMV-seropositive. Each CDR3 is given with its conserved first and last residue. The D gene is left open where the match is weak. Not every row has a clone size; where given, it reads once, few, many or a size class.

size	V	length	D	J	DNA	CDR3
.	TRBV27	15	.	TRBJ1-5	TGTGCCAGCATGGCCGCGACAGTTCCGAATCAGCCCCAGCATTTT	CASMAATVPNQPQHF
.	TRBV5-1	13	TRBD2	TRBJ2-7	TGCGCCAGCAGACTAGCGGGAGAATACGAGCAGTACTTC	CASRLAGEYEQYF
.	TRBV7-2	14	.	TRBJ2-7	TGTGCCAGCAGCTTAGACGCAGGGAGGTACGAGCAGTACTTC	CASSLDAGRYEQYF
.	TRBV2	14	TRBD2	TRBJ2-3	TGTGCCAGCAGTCGGCTAGCGGCCACAGATACGCAGTATTTT	CASSRLAATDTQYF
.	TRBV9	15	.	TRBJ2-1	TGTGCCAGCAGCCCACGGGTAGCCGGGGACAATGAGCAGTTCTTC	CASSPRVAGDNEQFF
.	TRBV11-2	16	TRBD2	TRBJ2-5	TGTGCCAGCAGCTCGGAGCGGGAGGGCTGGGGAGAGACCCAGTACTTC	CASSSEREGWGETQYF
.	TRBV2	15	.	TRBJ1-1	TGTGCCAGCACTCTCGGGGGGGGCTCCAACACTGAAGCTTTCTTT	CASTLGGGSNTEAFF
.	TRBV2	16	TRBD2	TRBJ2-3	TGTGCCAGCAGTGAAGAACTAGCGGGAGCCAGGTCGACGCAGTATTTT	CASSEELAGARSTQYF
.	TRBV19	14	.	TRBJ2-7	TGTGCCAGTAGTATCCTCCGGGAGCCCCCCGAGCAGTACTTC	CASSILREPPEQYF
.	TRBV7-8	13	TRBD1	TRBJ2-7	TGTGCCAGCAGCGCCAGACAGGGCAACGAGCAGTACTTC	CASSARQGNEQYF
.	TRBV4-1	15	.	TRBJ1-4	TGCGCCAGCAGCCAAGAGAGGTCCACAGGGGAAAAACTGTTTTTT	CASSQERSTGEKLFF
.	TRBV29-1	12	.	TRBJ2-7	TGCAGCGTTGGTCTGACTAACAACGAGCAGTACTTC	CSVGLTNNEQYF
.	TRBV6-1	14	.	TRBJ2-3	TGTGCCAGCAGTGAATCGCGGGTGGTAGATACGCAGTATTTT	CASSESRVVDTQYF
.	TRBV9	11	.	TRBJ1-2	TGTGCCAGCAGGACAATGGGGGGTTACACCTTC	CASRTMGGYTF
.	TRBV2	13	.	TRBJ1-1	TGTGCCAGCAAGGGGCCAGGGGACACTGAAGCTTTCTTT	CASKGPGDTEAFF
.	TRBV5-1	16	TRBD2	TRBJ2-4	TGCGCCAGCAGCTCTGGGGTTGGGCTAGCGGAAAACATTCAGTACTTC	CASSSGVGLAENIQYF
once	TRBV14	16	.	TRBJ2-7	TGTGCCAGCAGCCAAGGTTTAGGCCGGAGCTCCTACGAGCAGTACTTC	CASSQGLGRSSYEQYF
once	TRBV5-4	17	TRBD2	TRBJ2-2	TGTGCCAGCAGCTTGGCGCCCCTAGCGGGGGGAGCCGGGGAGCTGTTTTTT	CASSLAPLAGGAGELFF
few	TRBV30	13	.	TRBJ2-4	TGTGCCTGGAGTGTACTGGGACAAGGGATTCAGTACTTC	CAWSVLGQGIQYF
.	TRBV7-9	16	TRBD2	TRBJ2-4	TGTGCCAGCAGGTCTCCGGGACTAGCGGGAGAGAACATTCAGTACTTC	CASRSPGLAGENIQYF
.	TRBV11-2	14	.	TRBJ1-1	TGTGCCAGCAGCACCACGCGGGGGAACACTGAAGCTTTCTTT	CASSTTRGNTEAFF
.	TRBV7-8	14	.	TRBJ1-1	TGTGCCAGCAGCTATAGGCAGGGGAACACTGAAGCTTTCTTT	CASSYRQGNTEAFF
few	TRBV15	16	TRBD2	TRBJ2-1	TGTGCCACCAGCAGAGATGGGAGGGAGGGATACAATGAGCAGTTCTTC	CATSRDGREGYNEQFF
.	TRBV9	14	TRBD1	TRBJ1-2	TGTGCCAGCAGCAGGGGACAGGGGGCGCGCGGCTACACCTTC	CASSRGQGARGYTF
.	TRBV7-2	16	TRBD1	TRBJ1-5	TGTGCCAGCAGCCCCACAGGGGGCGCGAACGGTCAGCCCCAGCATTTT	CASSPTGGANGQPQHF
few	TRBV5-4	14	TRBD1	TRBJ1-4	TGTGCCAGCAGCACGGGACAGGGTCATGAAAAACTGTTTTTT	CASSTGQGHEKLFF
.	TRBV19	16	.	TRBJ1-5	TGTGCCAGTAAAAGGCAGGGCGCTTATAGCAATCAGCCCCAGCATTTT	CASKRQGAYSNQPQHF
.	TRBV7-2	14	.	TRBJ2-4	TGTGCCAGCAGCCGCAGGATCGATAAAAACATTCAGTACTTC	CASSRRIDKNIQYF
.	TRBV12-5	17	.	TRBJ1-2	TGTGCTAGTGGTTTGGGTGTTGAGGACAGTGCTAACTATGGCTACACCTTC	CASGLGVEDSANYGYTF
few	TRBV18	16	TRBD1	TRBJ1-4	TGTGCCAGCTCACCACCGAGGGGACAGGGGAATGAAAAACTGTTTTTT	CASSPPRGQGNEKLFF
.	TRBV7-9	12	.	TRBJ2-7	TGTGCCAGCATGGCAGTGTCCTACGAGCAGTACTTC	CASMAVSYEQYF
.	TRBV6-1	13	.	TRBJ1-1	TGTGCCAGCAGTCGGAGAGAGAACACTGAAGCTTTCTTT	CASSRRENTEAFF
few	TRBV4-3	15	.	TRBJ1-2	TGCGCCAGCAGCCAAGATCTCAGGGGTGACTATGGCTACACCTTC	CASSQDLRGDYGYTF
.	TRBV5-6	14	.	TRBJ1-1	TGTGCCAGCAGCCCGGAGGGGATGAACACTGAAGCTTTCTTT	CASSPEGMNTEAFF
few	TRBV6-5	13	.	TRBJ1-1	TGTGCCAGCAGCCGAAGAGAGAACACTGAAGCTTTCTTT	CASSRRENTEAFF
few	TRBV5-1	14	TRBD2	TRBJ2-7	TGCGCCAGCAGCTCGACTAGCGGGCCCTACGAGCAGTACTTC	CASSSTSGPYEQYF
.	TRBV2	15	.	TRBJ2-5	TGTGCCAGCAGCGAGAGACTGGCTGCCAGAGAGACCCAGTACTTC	CASSERLAARETQYF
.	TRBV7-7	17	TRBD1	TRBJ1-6	TGTGCTAGCAGCTTATACAGGGGGCAAGGGTTCAATTCACCCCTCCACTTT	CASSLYRGQGFNSPLHF
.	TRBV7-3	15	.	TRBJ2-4	TGTGCCAGCAGCTTAATGGGGGGAGTCGGGGACATTCAGTACTTC	CASSLMGGVGDIQYF
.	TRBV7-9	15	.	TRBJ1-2	TGTGCCAGCAGCTTAGTGCAGGGTGGCAACTATGGCTACACCTTC	CASSLVQGGNYGYTF